The clone carrying this T cell receptor (beta chain) was counted many times. Its antigen is unidentified. This specimen comes from a study of glioma-infiltrating T cells. Points from the study as a whole: Only very few CDR3 sequences appeared in both tissue and blood.

Germline V gene lookup returns CDR1 LNHDA and CDR2 SQIVND (reference sequence). The CDR3 consists of 14 residues. With 6 bases clipped from V and 6 bases from J, the junction kept 6 bases outside the gene matches. TCR alpha and beta CDR3 regions were amplified from RNA using iRepertoire nested multiplex PCR. TCRdb called the multiplex PCR reads again in MiXCR, with one record for every CDR3 protein. This sample has about 93,000 distinct CDR3 sequences; roughly 39% occur once, and the top ten carry 35% to 45%. The TCR sequence derives from a human donor with low-grade glioma or glioblastoma, undergoing nonglioma brain surgery, or in good health (not recorded which). The rearrangement links TRBV19 to TRBJ2-1, with 9 bases identical to TRBD1. The sequencing sample was made of glioma tissue, nonneoplastic brain tissue, or PBMCs (not recorded which). The CDR3 loop is CASSPRDRVNEQFF. Written as DNA, the CDR3 is TGTGCCAGTAGCCCGCGGGACAGGGTCAATGAGCAGTTCTTC.